This T cell receptor beta chain derives from a study of blood T cell repertoires in COVID-19 (dated by TCRdb to the early 2020s). Regarding the study in general: Collaborator samples came from the United States, Italy and Spain and covered acute and convalescent phases of COVID-19. Subjects who had been exposed to COVID-19, were actively infected with it, or had recovered from it provided the deeply sampled blood TCRbeta repertoires that made up the dataset. The prospective study material was composed of cDNA or gDNA derived from T cells, B-cell-depleted T cells, or PBMCs. Samples were obtained from the ongoing ImmuneRACE study (first 160 participants) and from approximately 1,200 subjects provided by 6 global collaborators. A de-identified subject ID, COVID-19 status, age in years and sex were almost always included in the sample metadata. The repertoires were released in a freely available public database meant as a resource for research on the immune response to SARS-CoV-2. HLA class I and class II types, where available, came from metadata supplied by the sample provider rather than from assay-based typing. The paper's findings and limits, for the study overall: How much clinical and demographic metadata was included differed by source and by participant, and the metadata was provided uncurated.

A note on this clone: Its antigen specificity is not known. No base qualities exist here, and no much larger clone lies one base off it.

V drops 3 bases and J drops 0 bases, leaving 6 bases in between. Inclusive of the bounding cysteine and phenylalanine, the CDR3 is 15 residues long. This entry keeps only the CDR3 DNA: 45 bases, framed from base 1. CDR1 and CDR2 (MGHDK, SYGVNS) derive from the germline V gene. TCRbeta CDR3 regions were amplified from genomic DNA by means of the immunoSEQ Assay, a bias-controlled multiplex PCR. The published analysis was carried out like this. Within the assay, amplification of reference gene primers was used to estimate how many nucleated cells each sample contained. To quantify the absolute abundance of each unique TCRbeta CDR3 rearrangement, sequence reads were collapsed and filtered. For each sample, productive Simpson clonality was calculated by taking the square root of Simpson's diversity index across productive rearrangements. TCRdb limited this immuneACCESS table to in-frame rearrangements with V and J called. A share of clones is missing; checked studies link under half to unresolved V genes, and the rest is unexplained. That table supplies the V and J calls and clone size; D and trimming were determined from the DNA. In all, the sample holds approximately 230,000 clones, and 70% to 90% of those were seen once. Clones ranked in the top ten supply around 3% of the sample.

Each collaborating institution followed its own protocols to collect whole blood in K2EDTA tubes. For TCRbeta analysis, collaborator samples were shipped as frozen whole blood, as isolated PBMCs, or as DNA extracted from either sample type. This sequence uses TRBV25-1 and TRBJ2-6; the D gene cannot be named for sure. The source of this sequence is a man between 18 and 35 years old with active or convalescent COVID-19. Sequenced material: peripheral blood. The bases are TGTGCCAGCAGTGATTCAGTCTCTGGGGCCAACGTCCTGACTTTC. This encodes CASSDSVSGANVLTF.